A selection of T cell receptor beta chains follows, all from one sample in a study of OX40 agonist ivuxolimab in advanced cancers. Here immunoSEQ multiplex PCR was the method, and the copy in TCRdb shows in-frame clones only, minus some. The sample contains about 90,000 clones, less than 95% of which appear only once. The source was CD4+ or CD8+ T cells sorted from blood, collected in a trial of the OX40 agonist ivuxolimab. These receptors came from an adult with an advanced solid tumor such as melanoma, head and neck, liver or kidney cancer. CDR3s include the opening cysteine and the closing phenylalanine or tryptophan. A D gene is named only where the DNA matches it firmly. Only part of the rows carry a size: once, few, many, or a class if the clone is expanded.

d_call: TRBD1
clone_size: NA
v_call: TRBV7-9
j_call: TRBJ2-1
cdr3_aa: CASSPPGQRINEQFF
cdr3_nt: TGTGCCAGCAGCCCACCGGGACAGAGGATTAATGAGCAGTTCTTC

d_call: TRBD1
clone_size: NA
v_call: TRBV4-1
j_call: TRBJ1-3
cdr3_aa: CASRGQGGGNTIYF
cdr3_nt: TGCGCCAGCAGGGGACAGGGAGGTGGAAACACCATATATTTT

d_call: TRBD2
clone_size: NA
v_call: TRBV5-1
j_call: TRBJ2-7
cdr3_aa: CASSLGLAGGIYEQYF
cdr3_nt: TGCGCCAGCAGCTTGGGACTAGCGGGAGGTATTTACGAGCAGTACTTC

d_call: NA
clone_size: NA
v_call: TRBV27
j_call: TRBJ2-7
cdr3_aa: CASSFRGRGREQYF
cdr3_nt: TGTGCCAGCAGTTTCAGGGGAAGAGGTAGAGAGCAGTACTTC

d_call: NA
clone_size: NA
v_call: TRBV7-9
j_call: TRBJ2-7
cdr3_aa: CASSLRYEQYF
cdr3_nt: TGTGCCAGCAGCTTAAGGTACGAGCAGTACTTC

d_call: TRBD2
clone_size: NA
v_call: TRBV5-1
j_call: TRBJ2-1
cdr3_aa: CASSPWASGSDEQFF
cdr3_nt: TGCGCCAGCAGCCCCTGGGCTAGCGGTAGCGATGAGCAGTTCTTC

d_call: NA
clone_size: NA
v_call: TRBV20-1
j_call: TRBJ2-7
cdr3_aa: CSASLSYEQYF
cdr3_nt: TGCAGTGCTAGTTTGTCTTACGAGCAGTACTTC

d_call: NA
clone_size: NA
v_call: TRBV7-9
j_call: TRBJ2-3
cdr3_aa: CASSFLLAGYGTDTQYF
cdr3_nt: TGTGCCAGCAGCTTTCTCTTGGCGGGATACGGCACAGATACGCAGTATTTT

d_call: TRBD2
clone_size: NA
v_call: TRBV30
j_call: TRBJ2-1
cdr3_aa: CAWSSGGINEQFF
cdr3_nt: TGTGCCTGGAGCTCGGGGGGTATCAATGAGCAGTTCTTC

d_call: NA
clone_size: NA
v_call: TRBV27
j_call: TRBJ2-7
cdr3_aa: CASRDTSYEQYF
cdr3_nt: TGTGCCAGCAGGGACACCTCCTACGAGCAGTACTTC

d_call: NA
clone_size: NA
v_call: TRBV13
j_call: TRBJ2-7
cdr3_aa: CASSLTTGYEQYF
cdr3_nt: TGTGCCAGCAGCTTGACTACAGGGTACGAGCAGTACTTC

d_call: NA
clone_size: NA
v_call: TRBV27
j_call: TRBJ1-1
cdr3_aa: CASSQGTGFGGAEAFF
cdr3_nt: TGTGCCAGCAGTCAGGGGACGGGATTTGGGGGGGCTGAAGCTTTCTTT

d_call: NA
clone_size: NA
v_call: TRBV7-8
j_call: TRBJ2-1
cdr3_aa: CASSWTPYGDYNEQFF
cdr3_nt: TGTGCCAGCAGCTGGACCCCTTACGGGGACTACAATGAGCAGTTCTTC

d_call: NA
clone_size: NA
v_call: TRBV29-1
j_call: TRBJ2-7
cdr3_aa: CSVEDRAYEQYF
cdr3_nt: TGCAGCGTTGAAGATAGAGCCTACGAGCAGTACTTC

d_call: TRBD1
clone_size: many
v_call: TRBV6-1
j_call: TRBJ1-4
cdr3_aa: CASSEGGTGGEKLFF
cdr3_nt: TGTGCCAGCAGTGAAGGGGGGACAGGGGGCGAAAAACTGTTTTTT

d_call: NA
clone_size: NA
v_call: TRBV20-1
j_call: TRBJ2-5
cdr3_aa: CSARDTETQYF
cdr3_nt: TGCAGTGCTAGAGATACAGAGACCCAGTACTTC

d_call: NA
clone_size: NA
v_call: TRBV27
j_call: TRBJ1-5
cdr3_aa: CASSLLGSAGSGQPQHF
cdr3_nt: TGTGCCAGCAGTTTATTAGGAAGCGCAGGGTCAGGTCAGCCCCAGCATTTT

d_call: NA
clone_size: NA
v_call: TRBV19
j_call: TRBJ1-5
cdr3_aa: CASSIEAVYFDQPQHF
cdr3_nt: TGTGCCAGTAGTATCGAAGCCGTTTACTTTGATCAGCCCCAGCATTTT

d_call: NA
clone_size: NA
v_call: TRBV30
j_call: TRBJ1-2
cdr3_aa: CAWGGLSNYGYTF
cdr3_nt: TGTGCCTGGGGGGGCCTGAGTAACTATGGCTACACCTTC

d_call: TRBD1
clone_size: NA
v_call: TRBV19
j_call: TRBJ1-2
cdr3_aa: CASTVRQGAGGYTF
cdr3_nt: TGTGCCAGTACAGTCCGACAGGGGGCTGGAGGCTACACCTTC

d_call: NA
clone_size: NA
v_call: TRBV5-4
j_call: TRBJ1-3
cdr3_aa: CASSVQGTGNTIYF
cdr3_nt: TGTGCCAGCAGTGTACAGGGAACTGGAAACACCATATATTTT

d_call: NA
clone_size: NA
v_call: TRBV27
j_call: TRBJ1-2
cdr3_aa: CASSPGPRGGYTF
cdr3_nt: TGTGCCAGCAGTCCCGGCCCCAGGGGTGGCTACACCTTC

d_call: TRBD1
clone_size: NA
v_call: TRBV7-9
j_call: TRBJ2-2
cdr3_aa: CASSPGQANTGELFF
cdr3_nt: TGTGCCAGCAGCCCGGGACAGGCGAACACCGGGGAGCTGTTTTTT

d_call: NA
clone_size: NA
v_call: TRBV28
j_call: TRBJ2-7
cdr3_aa: CASSSISGLSYEQYF
cdr3_nt: TGTGCCAGCAGTTCCATTTCAGGGCTCTCCTACGAGCAGTACTTC

d_call: NA
clone_size: NA
v_call: TRBV4-1
j_call: TRBJ2-1
cdr3_aa: CASSQETGEAYNEQFF
cdr3_nt: TGCGCCAGCAGCCAAGAAACGGGAGAGGCCTACAATGAGCAGTTCTTC

d_call: NA
clone_size: NA
v_call: TRBV7-9
j_call: TRBJ2-1
cdr3_aa: CASSSGGGSIHNEQFF
cdr3_nt: TGTGCCAGCAGTTCAGGGGGCGGGAGTATCCACAATGAGCAGTTCTTC

d_call: NA
clone_size: NA
v_call: TRBV6-5
j_call: TRBJ1-5
cdr3_aa: CASSYDLNQPQHF
cdr3_nt: TGTGCCAGCAGTTACGACCTCAATCAGCCCCAGCATTTT

d_call: NA
clone_size: NA
v_call: TRBV5-1
j_call: TRBJ2-7
cdr3_aa: CASSLVSYEQYF
cdr3_nt: TGCGCCAGCAGCTTGGTGTCCTACGAGCAGTACTTC

d_call: NA
clone_size: NA
v_call: TRBV29-1
j_call: TRBJ2-5
cdr3_aa: CSVEEGTAQYF
cdr3_nt: TGCAGCGTTGAAGAAGGGACGGCTCAGTACTTC

d_call: TRBD1
clone_size: medium-sized
v_call: TRBV19
j_call: TRBJ1-4
cdr3_aa: CASARRDRGVDEKLFF
cdr3_nt: TGTGCCAGTGCCCGCCGAGACAGGGGGGTTGATGAAAAACTGTTTTTT

d_call: NA
clone_size: NA
v_call: TRBV7-6
j_call: TRBJ2-1
cdr3_aa: CASSNPWGEYQEQFF
cdr3_nt: TGTGCCAGCAGCAATCCATGGGGGGAGTATCAGGAGCAGTTCTTC

d_call: NA
clone_size: NA
v_call: TRBV28
j_call: TRBJ1-1
cdr3_aa: CATDPVAQGRTEAFF
cdr3_nt: TGTGCCACCGACCCCGTAGCGCAGGGAAGAACTGAAGCTTTCTTT

d_call: NA
clone_size: NA
v_call: TRBV10-3
j_call: TRBJ1-4
cdr3_aa: CATGRQGTNEKLFF
cdr3_nt: TGTGCCACCGGAAGGCAGGGGACTAATGAAAAACTGTTTTTT

d_call: NA
clone_size: NA
v_call: TRBV28
j_call: TRBJ1-5
cdr3_aa: CASSFRRLSNQPQHF
cdr3_nt: TGTGCCAGCAGTTTTCGGCGCCTCAGCAATCAGCCCCAGCATTTT

d_call: TRBD1
clone_size: NA
v_call: TRBV5-1
j_call: TRBJ2-7
cdr3_aa: CASSFGQGGEQYF
cdr3_nt: TGCGCCAGCAGCTTTGGACAGGGGGGCGAGCAGTACTTC

d_call: NA
clone_size: once
v_call: TRBV30
j_call: TRBJ2-7
cdr3_aa: CAWSPNRGQYTRYEQYF
cdr3_nt: TGTGCCTGGAGTCCAAACCGCGGACAGTATACTAGGTACGAGCAGTACTTC

d_call: TRBD2
clone_size: once
v_call: TRBV18
j_call: TRBJ2-1
cdr3_aa: CASSASGRLYNEQFF
cdr3_nt: TGTGCCAGCTCAGCTAGCGGGAGGCTGTACAATGAGCAGTTCTTC

d_call: TRBD1
clone_size: NA
v_call: TRBV5-1
j_call: TRBJ2-5
cdr3_aa: CASSLVWTGGLETQYF
cdr3_nt: TGCGCCAGCAGCTTGGTTTGGACAGGGGGCTTGGAGACCCAGTACTTC

d_call: TRBD1
clone_size: NA
v_call: TRBV7-3
j_call: TRBJ2-3
cdr3_aa: CASSLMGQGSDTQYF
cdr3_nt: TGTGCCAGCAGCTTAATGGGACAGGGCTCAGATACGCAGTATTTT

d_call: NA
clone_size: NA
v_call: TRBV2
j_call: TRBJ2-7
cdr3_aa: CASRNLYEQYF
cdr3_nt: TGTGCCAGCAGGAACCTCTACGAGCAGTACTTC

d_call: NA
clone_size: NA
v_call: TRBV6-1
j_call: TRBJ1-4
cdr3_aa: CASSDGGTNEKLFF
cdr3_nt: TGTGCCAGCAGTGATGGTGGAACTAATGAAAAACTGTTTTTT

d_call: TRBD2
clone_size: NA
v_call: TRBV7-9
j_call: TRBJ2-1
cdr3_aa: CASSTRFSGEDNEQFF
cdr3_nt: TGTGCCAGCAGCACACGATTCAGCGGGGAGGACAATGAGCAGTTCTTC